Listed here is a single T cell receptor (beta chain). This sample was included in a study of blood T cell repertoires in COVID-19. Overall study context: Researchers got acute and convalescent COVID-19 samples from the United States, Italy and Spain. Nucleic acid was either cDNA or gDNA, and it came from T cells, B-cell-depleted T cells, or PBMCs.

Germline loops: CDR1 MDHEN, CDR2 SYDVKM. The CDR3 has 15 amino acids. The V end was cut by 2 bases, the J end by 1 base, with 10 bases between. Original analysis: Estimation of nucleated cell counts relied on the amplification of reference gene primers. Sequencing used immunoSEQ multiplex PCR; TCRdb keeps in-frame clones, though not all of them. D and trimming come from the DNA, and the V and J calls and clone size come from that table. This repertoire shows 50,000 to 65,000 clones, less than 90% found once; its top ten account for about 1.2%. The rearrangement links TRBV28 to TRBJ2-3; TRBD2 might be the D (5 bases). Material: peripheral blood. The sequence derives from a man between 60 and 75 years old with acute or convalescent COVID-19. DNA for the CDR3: TGTGCCAGCAGTTTAGAGGGCCTAGGCACAGATACGCAGTATTTT. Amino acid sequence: CASSLEGLGTDTQYF.